This section outlines one T cell receptor (beta chain) sequence together with its context. Its matching antigen is unknown. These data originate in a study of cytomegalovirus exposure and HLA in healthy donors. Whole-study context: The roughly 120 validation repertoires, a later analysis reported, used the same platform as the approximately 630 first-cohort repertoires. Study observations and caveats: Altogether, 150 to 200 TCR beta chains were recorded as cytomegalovirus-associated. It was found in a later analysis that first-cohort TCR clusters tended to co-occur in the 100 to 150 validation repertoires.

This CDR3 spans 15 amino acids. CDR1 SQVTM and CDR2 ANQGSEA come from the germline V gene. Losses at the gene ends were 0 bases for V and 6 bases for J; bases not matched to a gene: 9. The table came from immunoSEQ multiplex PCR; TCRdb's copy has only in-frame clones and leaves some out. The sample records under 300,000 clones, around 85% being singletons. This chain joins TRBV29-1 and TRBJ1-1; TRBD1 matches 8 bases. Sequenced material: PBMCs. The origin of this receptor is a woman aged 25 to 39 in good health and CMV-seropositive. The CDR3 DNA sequence: TGCAGCGTTGAAGATCGGGGACAGGCATGGGCTGAAGCTTTCTTT. Amino acids: CSVEDRGQAWAEAFF. Filled out from reference TRBV29-1 and TRBJ1-1, the complete variable domain reads SAVISQKPSRDICQRGTSLTIQCQVDSQVTMMFWYRQQPGQSLTLIATANQGSEATYESGFVIDKFPISRPNLTFSTLTVSNMSPEDSSIYLCSVEDRGQAWAEAFFGQGTRLTVV.